This record covers a single TCR beta chain. Antigen specificity is unknown. Clones were read by immunoSEQ multiplex PCR, and TCRdb kept only the in-frame ones, dropping some. In the table there are some 150,000 clones, about 88% of which are singletons. This CDR3 region has 12 residues. V lost 5 bases to trimming and J lost 6 bases, with 8 bases between them. Germline V CDR1 and CDR2: SGHVS, FQNEAQ. The sample comes from a study of T cell responses to AZD1222 COVID-19 vaccine. Study-level results: Females made up more of the donors, who were largely white British, and clonal diversity may have come out too low. Increases in Spike-specific TCR breadth and depth were seen after two AZD1222 doses. Baseline seropositives among AZD1222 recipients totaled only 5 or 6. Dominant at 160-218 and 743-854, vaccine-associated CD4 TCRs also spanned spike.

The sequencing used peripheral blood, collected on day 0 of AZD1222 vaccination. The clonotype comes from an adult in good health. The chain has TRBV7-8 and TRBJ1-5; no firm D call. CDR3 amino acids: CASSPQRQPQHF. As DNA, the CDR3 is TGTGCCAGCAGCCCACAGCGTCAGCCCCAGCATTTT. Looking up the rest from reference TRBV7-8 and TRBJ1-5 gives the full variable domain: GAGVSQSPRYKVAKRGQDVALRCDPISGHVSLFWYQQALGQGPEFLTYFQNEAQLDKSGLPSDRFFAERPEGSVSTLKIQRTQQEDSAVYLCASSPQRQPQHFGDGTRLSIL.